This TCR beta chain was retrieved from a study of blood T cells in healthy people across ages. Findings and caveats of the study: Per-million-T-cell TCR beta diversity fell roughly linearly with age. Without sorted subsets, naive and antigen-experienced compartments could not be conclusively compared.

The table lists this clonotype with many counts. As yet, its antigen is unknown. Together with a sample-barcoded 5' primer, a J-beta primer mix was included in a second PCR lasting roughly 7 to 11 cycles. Every cDNA molecule carried a tag from a template-switch adaptor bearing 12 random nucleotides. MiXCR, run by TCRdb on the 5' RACE reads, gives a single entry per CDR3 protein. Here the sample spans 630,000 or so distinct CDR3 sequences, 32% being singletons. V lost 3 bases and J lost 4; bases outside the gene matches: 8. Per germline, CDR1 KGHSH and CDR2 LQKENI. The CDR3 sequence is 16 residues long.

This clonotype was sampled from a woman older than 75 in good health. Sequenced material: blood. The chain uses TRBV18 and TRBJ2-1, with 8 bases identical to TRBD2. The CDR3 reads CASSPPGLDYYNEQFF. The CDR3 DNA reads TGTGCCAGCTCACCCCCGGGACTAGATTATTACAATGAGCAGTTCTTC.